This TCR beta chain was sequenced during a study of OX40 agonist ivuxolimab in advanced cancers. In the study overall: Hepatocellular carcinoma, melanoma, renal cell or head and neck cancer occurred in dose-escalation patients. It was permissible to have had prior anti-PD-1, anti-PD-L1 or anti-CTLA-4 therapy, and approximately 38% had some.

The V segment lost 4 bases and the J segment 1 base; nucleotides outside the gene matches: 3. This CDR3 has 14 amino acids. Germline-derived CDR1 and CDR2 are MGHRA and YSYEKL. The repertoire was sequenced with immunoSEQ multiplex PCR; TCRdb's copy has only in-frame clones and lacks some. This table has tens of thousands of clones, over 60% appearing once. This TCR came from an adult with an advanced solid tumor such as melanoma, head and neck, liver or kidney cancer. The rearrangement joins TRBV4-1 to TRBJ1-1; 7 bases match TRBD1. Specimen: CD4+ or CD8+ T cells sorted from blood, collected in a trial of the OX40 agonist ivuxolimab. CDR3 nucleotides: TGCGCCAGCAGCCGCGGACAGGAGAACACTGAAGCTTTCTTT. Protein sequence: CASSRGQENTEAFF.